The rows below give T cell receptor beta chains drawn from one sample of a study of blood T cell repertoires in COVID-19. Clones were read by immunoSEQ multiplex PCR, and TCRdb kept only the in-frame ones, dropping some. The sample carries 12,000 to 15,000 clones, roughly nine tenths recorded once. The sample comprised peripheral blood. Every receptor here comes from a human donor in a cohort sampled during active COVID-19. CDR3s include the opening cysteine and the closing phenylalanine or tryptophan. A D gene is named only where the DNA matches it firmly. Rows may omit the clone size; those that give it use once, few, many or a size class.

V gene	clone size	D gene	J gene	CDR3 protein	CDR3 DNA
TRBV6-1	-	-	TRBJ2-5	CASSERVGRETQYF	TGTGCCAGCAGTGAAAGGGTGGGGCGGGAGACCCAGTACTTC
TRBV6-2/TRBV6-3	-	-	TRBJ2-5	CASSYRLGLGTQYF	TGTGCCAGCAGTTACAGGCTGGGCTTGGGGACCCAGTACTTC
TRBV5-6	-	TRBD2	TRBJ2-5	CASSYPTGLAQQETQYF	TGTGCCAGCAGCTATCCAACGGGACTAGCACAACAAGAGACCCAGTACTTC
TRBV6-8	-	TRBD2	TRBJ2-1	CASSYSALAGEQFF	TGTGCCAGCAGTTACTCGGCGTTAGCGGGAGAACAGTTCTTC
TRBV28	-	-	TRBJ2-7	CASSSPQNSGRPYEQYF	TGTGCCAGCAGTTCCCCCCAAAACTCCGGGAGACCCTACGAGCAGTACTTC
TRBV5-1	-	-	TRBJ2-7	CASSSSLPYEQYF	TGCGCCAGCAGCTCCTCACTGCCCTACGAGCAGTACTTC
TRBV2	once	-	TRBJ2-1	CASSELQVIYNEQFF	TGTGCCAGCAGTGAATTGCAGGTGATCTACAATGAGCAGTTCTTC
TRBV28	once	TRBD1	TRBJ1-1	CASSTQGLDTEAFF	TGTGCCAGCAGTACACAGGGGTTGGACACTGAAGCTTTCTTT
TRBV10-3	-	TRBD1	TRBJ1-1	CAISDPNGGIGTAGDEAFF	TGTGCCATCAGTGATCCCAACGGGGGGATAGGGACAGCGGGAGATGAAGCTTTCTTT
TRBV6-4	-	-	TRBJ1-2	CASSPTGPSGGYTF	TGTGCCAGCAGTCCTACAGGGCCCTCTGGGGGCTACACCTTC
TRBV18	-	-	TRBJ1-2	CASSPPPRGNYGYTF	TGTGCCAGCTCACCACCTCCCAGAGGCAACTATGGCTACACCTTC
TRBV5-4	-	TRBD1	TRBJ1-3	CASSAWTGENTIYF	TGTGCCAGCAGCGCCTGGACAGGGGAAAACACCATATATTTT
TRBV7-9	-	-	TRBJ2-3	CASSLGSSSGDTQYF	TGTGCCAGCAGCTTAGGCTCATCCTCCGGGGATACGCAGTATTTT
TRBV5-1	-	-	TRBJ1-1	CASSFVGYNEAFF	TGCGCCAGCAGCTTCGTTGGTTACAATGAAGCTTTCTTT
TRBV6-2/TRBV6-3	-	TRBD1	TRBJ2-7	CASSYGPGTASYEQYF	TGTGCCAGCAGTTACGGCCCCGGGACAGCTTCCTACGAGCAGTACTTC
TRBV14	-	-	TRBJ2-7	CASSRSRGANEQYF	TGTGCCAGCAGCCGCTCCAGGGGAGCAAACGAGCAGTACTTC
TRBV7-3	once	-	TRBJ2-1	CASSFRQDNEQFF	TGTGCCAGCAGCTTTCGGCAGGACAATGAGCAGTTCTTC
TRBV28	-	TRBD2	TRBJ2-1	CASSPASGREQFF	TGTGCCAGCAGTCCGGCTAGCGGGAGGGAGCAGTTCTTC
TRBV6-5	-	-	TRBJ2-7	CASSYTGSAEQYF	TGTGCCAGCAGTTACACGGGATCGGCCGAGCAGTACTTC
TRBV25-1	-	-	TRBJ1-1	CASSDRVSTEAFF	TGTGCCAGCAGTGACAGGGTCTCCACTGAAGCTTTCTTT
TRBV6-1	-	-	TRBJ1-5	CASSEGLLQPQHF	TGTGCCAGCAGTGAAGGTCTCCTTCAGCCCCAGCATTTT
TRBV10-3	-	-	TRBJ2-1	CAISESDYEQFF	TGTGCCATCAGTGAGTCGGACTATGAGCAGTTCTTC
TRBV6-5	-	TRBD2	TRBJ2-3	CASSYTSGITDTQYF	TGTGCCAGCAGTTATACGAGCGGGATCACAGATACGCAGTATTTT
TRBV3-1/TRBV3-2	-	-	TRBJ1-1	CASSQTDRRAEAFF	TGTGCCAGCAGCCAAACTGACAGAAGAGCTGAAGCTTTCTTT
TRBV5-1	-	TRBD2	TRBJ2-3	CASSLKLAGGGLDTQYF	TGCGCCAGCAGCTTGAAGCTAGCGGGAGGGGGCTTAGATACGCAGTATTTT
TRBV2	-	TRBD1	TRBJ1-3	CASMRDSKLSGNTIYF	TGTGCCAGCATGAGGGACAGCAAACTCTCTGGAAACACCATATATTTT
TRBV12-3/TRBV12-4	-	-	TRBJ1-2	CASRNTGSYGYTF	TGTGCCAGCAGAAACACAGGGTCCTATGGCTACACCTTC
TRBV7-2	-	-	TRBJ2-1	CASSLTADLYNEQFF	TGTGCCAGCAGCTTAACAGCGGACCTCTACAATGAGCAGTTCTTC
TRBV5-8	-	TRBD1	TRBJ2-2	CASSLRDRAPGELFF	TGTGCCAGCAGCTTGAGGGACAGGGCCCCCGGGGAGCTGTTTTTT
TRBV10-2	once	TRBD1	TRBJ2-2	CASSGGTGGPGELFF	TGCGCCAGCAGTGGCGGGACAGGGGGACCCGGGGAGCTGTTTTTT
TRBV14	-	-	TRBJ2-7	CASSRGDTYEQYF	TGTGCCAGCAGCCGGGGCGACACCTACGAGCAGTACTTC
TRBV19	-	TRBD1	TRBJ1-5	CASSPDRANSNQPQHF	TGTGCCAGTAGCCCGGACAGGGCGAATAGCAATCAGCCCCAGCATTTT
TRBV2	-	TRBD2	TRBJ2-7	CASSDWAGVRSEQYF	TGTGCCAGCAGTGACTGGGCGGGGGTTCGGTCCGAGCAGTACTTC
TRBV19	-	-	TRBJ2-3	CASRPAGGRTDTQYF	TGTGCCAGTAGGCCCGCTGGAGGCCGCACAGATACGCAGTATTTT
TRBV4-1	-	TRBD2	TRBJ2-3	CASSQVLAGGTDTQYF	TGCGCCAGCAGCCAAGTGCTAGCGGGGGGCACAGATACGCAGTATTTT
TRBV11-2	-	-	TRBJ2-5	CASSLGQEETQYF	TGTGCCAGCAGCTTAGGGCAGGAAGAGACCCAGTACTTC
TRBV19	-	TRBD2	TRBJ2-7	CASSDVRGRLGEQYF	TGTGCCAGTAGTGATGTTCGCGGGAGATTGGGGGAGCAGTACTTC
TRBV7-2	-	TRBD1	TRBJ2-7	CASSLLTGVEQYF	TGTGCCAGCAGCTTACTCACAGGGGTTGAGCAGTACTTC
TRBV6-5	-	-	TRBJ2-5	CASSYLGSGVETQYF	TGTGCCAGCAGTTATTTGGGGTCGGGGGTGGAGACCCAGTACTTC
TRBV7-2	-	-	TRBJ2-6	CASSYRSFGANVLTF	TGTGCCAGCAGCTATAGGAGCTTTGGGGCCAACGTCCTGACTTTC
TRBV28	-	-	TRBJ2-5	CASKAGQETQYF	TGTGCCAGCAAGGCGGGTCAAGAGACCCAGTACTTC
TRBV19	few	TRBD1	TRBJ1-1	CASSWGRGLTEAFF	TGTGCCAGTAGCTGGGGCAGGGGGCTTACTGAAGCTTTCTTT
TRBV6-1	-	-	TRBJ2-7	CASSEWQGWDEQYF	TGTGCCAGCAGTGAATGGCAGGGTTGGGACGAGCAGTACTTC
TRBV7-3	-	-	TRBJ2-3	CASSSGSTDTQYF	TGTGCCAGCAGCTCAGGGTCCACAGATACGCAGTATTTT
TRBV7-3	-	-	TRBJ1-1	CASSPSSGGGTEAFF	TGTGCCAGCAGCCCGAGTAGCGGGGGTGGCACTGAAGCTTTCTTT
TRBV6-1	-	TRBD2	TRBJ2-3	CASSEARTSGKNTQYF	TGTGCCAGCAGTGAAGCACGGACTAGCGGGAAAAATACGCAGTATTTT
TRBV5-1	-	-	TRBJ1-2	CASSSGLIEGYGYTF	TGCGCCAGCAGCTCGGGACTTATTGAGGGCTATGGCTACACCTTC
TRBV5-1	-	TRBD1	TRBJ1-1	CASSQTTTGDTEAFF	TGCGCCAGCAGCCAAACCACGACAGGGGACACTGAAGCTTTCTTT
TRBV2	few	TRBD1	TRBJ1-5	CASGTGATWANQPQHF	TGTGCCAGCGGTACAGGGGCTACATGGGCCAATCAGCCCCAGCATTTT
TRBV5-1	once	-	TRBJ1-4	CASSLVGQSGEKLFF	TGCGCCAGCAGCTTGGTTGGACAGTCGGGAGAAAAACTGTTTTTT
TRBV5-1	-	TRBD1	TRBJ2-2	CASSFIRDSNTGELFF	TGCGCCAGCAGCTTTATCCGGGACAGTAACACCGGGGAGCTGTTTTTT